The next 2 T cell receptor beta chains were all read from a single sample in a study of T cells expressing NK-cell markers. From the 5' RACE reads, TCRdb lists one entry per CDR3 protein and no DNA. Its table records 130,000 to 150,000 distinct CDR3 sequences. The sequenced sample was blood T cells: a sorted CD56 or NKG2C T cell subset, CD4+ or CD8+ T cells, or bulk PBMC T cells (not recorded which). Receptors were obtained from a man between 18 and 35 years old in good health.

The chain combines TRBV27 with TRBJ2-3. Germline loops: CDR1 MNHEY, CDR2 SMNVEV (reference sequence). The CDR3 is 14 residues long. CDR3: CASSLVSRTDTQYF.

The chain recombines TRBV6-1 with TRBJ2-7; TCRdb designates TRBD1, a call that cannot be tested without DNA. The germline V gene has CDR1 MNHNS and CDR2 SASEGT. CDR3 size: 12 residues. The CDR3 sequence is CAGGTDPYEQYF.